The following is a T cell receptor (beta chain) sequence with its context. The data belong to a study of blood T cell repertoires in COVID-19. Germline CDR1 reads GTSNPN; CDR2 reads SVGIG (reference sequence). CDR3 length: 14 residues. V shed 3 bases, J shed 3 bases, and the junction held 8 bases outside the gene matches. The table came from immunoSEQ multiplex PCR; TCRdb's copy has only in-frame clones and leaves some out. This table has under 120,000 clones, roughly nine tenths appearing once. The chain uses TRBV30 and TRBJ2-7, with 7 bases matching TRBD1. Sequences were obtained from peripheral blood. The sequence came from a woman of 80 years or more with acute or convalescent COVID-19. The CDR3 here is CAWRGTAKLYEQYF. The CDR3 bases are TGTGCCTGGAGGGGGACAGCCAAACTCTACGAGCAGTACTTC.